Listed here are 14 T cell receptor beta chains from one sample, sequenced in a study of blood T cell repertoires in COVID-19. TCRdb keeps only in-frame clones here, not all; method: immunoSEQ multiplex PCR. This sample has about 200,000 clones, with under 90% found just once. Sequencing used peripheral blood. The receptors shown here come from a man between 60 and 70 years old who had recovered from COVID-19.

The chain uses TRBV29-1 and TRBJ2-4; maybe TRBD2 (5 bases). The CDR3 consists of 18 residues. With 4 bases removed from V and 0 bases from J, the gap between germline ends came to 22 bases. Germline-derived CDR1 and CDR2 are SQVTM and ANQGSEA. CDR3 nucleotides: TGCAGCGTTGCGAGGGAAGCTGGGCGAGGTCTAGCCAAAAACATTCAGTACTTC. Protein: CSVAREAGRGLAKNIQYF.

The gene calls are TRBV12-5 and TRBJ2-2, with 8 bases aligning to TRBD1. Germline V gene lookup returns CDR1 LGHNT and CDR2 FRNRAP. V trimming: 4 bases; J trimming: 4 bases; junction bases outside the gene matches: 8. The CDR3 length is 16 residues. The CDR3 is CASGYDRGQGTGELFF. The CDR3 region has the DNA TGTGCTAGTGGTTATGACAGGGGCCAGGGCACCGGGGAGCTGTTTTTT.

The chain couples TRBV5-5 to TRBJ1-1; D remains unclear. The CDR3 has 13 amino acids. Germline assignment: CDR1 SGHKS and CDR2 YYEKEE (reference sequence). V dropped 1 base and J dropped 1 base, with 5 bases sitting between them. The CDR3 DNA follows: TGTGCCAGCAGCTTGAAAGCGAACACTGAAGCTTTCTTT. Its protein is CASSLKANTEAFF.

Here the CDR3 reads CASSLDLSGVTNYGYTF. The CDR3 DNA reads as TGTGCCAGCAGCTTAGATCTGTCGGGGGTTACTAACTATGGCTACACCTTC. The chain carries TRBV11-2 and TRBJ1-2; possible D gene TRBD1, 5 bases. Trimming stripped 0 bases from V and 0 bases from J, with 14 bases between. CDR1 SGHAT and CDR2 FQNNGV come from the germline V gene. The CDR3 length is 17 residues.

J is TRBJ2-1 and V is TRBV7-9, with 10 nucleotides matching TRBD2. The CDR3 is 15 amino acids. The germline V gene has CDR1 SEHNR and CDR2 FQNEAQ (reference sequence). Trimming at V came to 2 bases and at J to 2 bases, leaving 0 bases not matched to a gene. The CDR3 sequence is CASSLTSGTYNEQFF. For the CDR3, the DNA is TGTGCCAGCAGCTTAACTAGCGGGACCTACAATGAGCAGTTCTTC.

The chain employs TRBV5-4 and TRBJ1-2; D unclear. Germline CDR1 SGHNT, CDR2 YYREEE (reference sequence). The V and J ends lost 4 bases and 1 base respectively, with 11 bases between them. CDR3 length: 14 amino acids. The CDR3 bases are TGTGCCAGCAGCCTTGAAAGGAGTAACTATGGCTACACCTTC. Encoded protein: CASSLERSNYGYTF.

This chain joins TRBV6-5 and TRBJ2-1; 11 bases are shared with TRBD2. J lost 3 bases, V lost 11 bases, and 6 bases had no gene match. The CDR3 is 14 residues long. CDR1 and CDR2 from the germline V gene are MNHEY and SVGAGI. The CDR3 region is CAVLSGRDYNEQFF. The CDR3 DNA reads as TGTGCCGTACTTAGCGGGAGGGACTACAATGAGCAGTTCTTC.

The chain uses TRBV11-2 and TRBJ2-2; maybe TRBD2 (5 bases). V was trimmed by 2 bases and J by 4 bases, leaving 17 bases between them. The CDR3 spans 17 residues. Germline CDR1 is SGHAT and CDR2 is FQNNGV. The CDR3 DNA follows: TGTGCCAGCAGCTTATCCCGAGCGCCGGCGGGCACCGGGGAGCTGTTTTTT. Translating it yields CASSLSRAPAGTGELFF.

The chain combines TRBV11-2 with TRBJ1-1, with D perhaps TRBD1 (6 bases). CDR1 is SGHAT, CDR2 FQNNGV, per germline. This CDR3 spans 12 amino acids. Trimming shortened V by 5 bases and J by 11 bases, and 15 bases separated the two germline ends. CDR3 DNA sequence: TGTGCCAGCAGCCGGGGGGGCCGTATGGCTTTCTTT. It specifies CASSRGGRMAFF.

The chain recombines TRBV11-2 with TRBJ2-1, with D possibly TRBD2 on 5 matching bases. V lost 5 bases, J lost 10 bases, and 15 bases lay in between. Germline V lookup: CDR1 SGHAT, CDR2 FQNNGV. This CDR3 region has 13 residues. The CDR3 region has the DNA TGTGCCAGCAGCCCCCGACCGTCGGGGGAGCAGTTCTTC. It is translated as CASSPRPSGEQFF.

The chain has TRBV27 and TRBJ2-2, with D perhaps matching TRBD2 (5 bases). Germline V gene sequence: CDR1 MNHEY, CDR2 SMNVEV (reference sequence). The CDR3 is 14 residues long. Trimming stripped 6 bases from V and 1 base from J, with 9 bases between. DNA of the CDR3: TGTGCCAGCAGACGGGGATTGAACACCGGGGAGCTGTTTTTT. Amino acids: CASRRGLNTGELFF.

The rearrangement uses TRBV4-2 and TRBJ2-1; the match to TRBD2 covers 10 bases. V lost 3 bases to trimming and J lost 5 bases; unmatched junction nucleotides: 10. Looked up from germline, CDR1 is LGHNA and CDR2 is YNFKEQ. The CDR3 totals 17 residues. CDR3: CASSHPAGLALHNEQFF. DNA for the CDR3: TGTGCCAGCAGCCATCCAGCGGGACTAGCGTTACACAATGAGCAGTTCTTC.

The rearrangement joins TRBV10-2 to TRBJ2-5; D might be TRBD2 (6 bases). From germline, CDR1 is WSHSY and CDR2 SAAADI. Trimming removed 7 bases at V and 4 bases at J, with 10 bases between. The CDR3 covers 12 residues. The CDR3 region has the DNA TGCGCCAGCAAGCAGGGAGGAGAGACCCAGTACTTC. Translated, it gives CASKQGGETQYF.

The chain recombines TRBV12-3 or TRBV12-4 with TRBJ2-7, with 7 bases matching TRBD2. Trimming took 6 bases from V and 4 from J; bases not matched to a gene: 3. The length of the CDR3 is 12 residues. CDR3 amino acids: CASSPGGYEQYF. The DNA of the CDR3 is TGTGCCAGCAGCCCCGGGGGGTACGAGCAGTACTTC.